This T cell receptor beta chain was observed in a study of a mutant IDH1 vaccine in newly diagnosed glioma. Study-wide context: Either 4-6 weeks after radiotherapy alone or alongside temozolomide, vaccination was begun. Previous treatment comprised radiotherapy, temozolomide, or both, mostly both. Findings of the study overall: The occurrence of vaccine-induced immune responses was seen in around 94% of patients.

Time point defined: week 5, during vaccination. In the vaccine, a single dose held 300 ug of the mutant IDH1 20-mer peptide, along with topical imiquimod. Trimming shortened V by 3 bases and J by 3 bases, and 9 bases separated the two germline ends. In germline, CDR1 is LNHDA, CDR2 SQIVND (reference sequence). The CDR3 extends over 14 amino acids. Profiling relied on immunoSEQ multiplex PCR, and the TCRdb table lists in-frame clones only, not all of them. The sample lists 70,000 to 90,000 clones, 90% to 95% occurring once. Regarding this clone: Its antigen remains unknown.

Sequences were derived from PBMCs, sampled from a glioma patient whose treatment included an IDH1 peptide vaccine. The rearrangement joins TRBV19 to TRBJ1-5, with D possibly matching TRBD1 (5 bases). This sequence was found in a woman aged 50 to 60 with glioma. This chain's CDR3 is CASSIPGVNQPQHF. For the CDR3, the DNA is TGTGCCAGTAGTATTCCGGGGGTCAATCAGCCCCAGCATTTT.